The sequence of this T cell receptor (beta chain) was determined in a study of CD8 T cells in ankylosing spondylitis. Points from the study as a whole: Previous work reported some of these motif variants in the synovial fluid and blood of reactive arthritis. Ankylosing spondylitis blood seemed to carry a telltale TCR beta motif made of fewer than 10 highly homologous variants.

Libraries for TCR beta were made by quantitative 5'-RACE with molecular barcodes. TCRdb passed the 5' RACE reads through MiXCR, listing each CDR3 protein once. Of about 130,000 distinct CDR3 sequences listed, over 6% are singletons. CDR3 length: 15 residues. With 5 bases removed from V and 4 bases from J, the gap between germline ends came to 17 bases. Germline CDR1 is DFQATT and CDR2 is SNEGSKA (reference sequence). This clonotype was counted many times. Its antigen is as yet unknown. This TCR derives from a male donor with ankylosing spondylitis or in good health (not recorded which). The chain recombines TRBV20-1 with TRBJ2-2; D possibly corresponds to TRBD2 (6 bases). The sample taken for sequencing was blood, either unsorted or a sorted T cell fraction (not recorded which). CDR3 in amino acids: CSALTPSVGTGELFF. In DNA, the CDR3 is TGCAGTGCTCTTACCCCTAGCGTTGGCACCGGGGAGCTGTTTTTT.